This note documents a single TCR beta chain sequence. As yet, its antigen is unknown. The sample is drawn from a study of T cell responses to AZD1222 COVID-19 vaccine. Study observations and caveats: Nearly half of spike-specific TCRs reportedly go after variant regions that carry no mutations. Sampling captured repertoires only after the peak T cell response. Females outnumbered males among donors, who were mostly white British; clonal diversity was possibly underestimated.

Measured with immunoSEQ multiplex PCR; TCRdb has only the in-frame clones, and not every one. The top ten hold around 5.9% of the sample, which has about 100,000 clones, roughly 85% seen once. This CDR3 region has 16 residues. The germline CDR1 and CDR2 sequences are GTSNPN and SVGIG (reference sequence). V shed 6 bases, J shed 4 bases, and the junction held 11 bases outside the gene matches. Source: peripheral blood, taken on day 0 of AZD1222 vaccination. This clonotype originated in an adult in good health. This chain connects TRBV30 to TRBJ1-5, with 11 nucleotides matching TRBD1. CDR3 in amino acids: CACGQGAQSSNQPQHF. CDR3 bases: TGTGCCTGTGGACAGGGGGCGCAGAGTTCAAATCAGCCCCAGCATTTT.